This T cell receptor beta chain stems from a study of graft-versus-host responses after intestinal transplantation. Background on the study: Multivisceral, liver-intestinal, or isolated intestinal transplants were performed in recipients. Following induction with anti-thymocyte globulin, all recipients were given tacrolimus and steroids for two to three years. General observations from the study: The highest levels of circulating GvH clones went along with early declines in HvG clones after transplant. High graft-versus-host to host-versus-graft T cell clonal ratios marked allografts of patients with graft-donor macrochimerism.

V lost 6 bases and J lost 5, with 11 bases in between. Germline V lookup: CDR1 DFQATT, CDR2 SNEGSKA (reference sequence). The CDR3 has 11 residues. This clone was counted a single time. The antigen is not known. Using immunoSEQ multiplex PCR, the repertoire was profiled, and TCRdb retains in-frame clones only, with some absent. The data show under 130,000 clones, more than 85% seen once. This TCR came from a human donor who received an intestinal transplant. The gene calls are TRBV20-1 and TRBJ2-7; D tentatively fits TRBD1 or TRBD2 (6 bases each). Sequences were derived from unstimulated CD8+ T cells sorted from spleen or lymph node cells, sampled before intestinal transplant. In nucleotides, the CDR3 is TGCAGTGCATGGGGGGCTAACGAGCAGTACTTC. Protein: CSAWGANEQYF.